The 28 T cell receptor beta chains below all came from one sample that was sequenced in a study of identical twins. MiXCR was run by TCRdb on the 5' RACE reads, yielding one entry per CDR3 protein. The sample holds around 680,000 distinct CDR3 sequences, more than 6.5% seen once. The sample also formed part of further work on yellow fever vaccine responses in identical twins.

The specimen sequenced was PBMCs. The receptors were sampled from a woman between 18 and 29 years old in good health.

This clonotype was counted many times. The chain employs TRBV12-3 or TRBV12-4 and TRBJ2-3; tentatively, D is TRBD2 (6 bases). Trimming pared 5 bases from V and 3 bases from J, leaving 15 bases between. The CDR3 spans 15 residues. The CDR3 sequence: CASSLPVGGTDTQYF. CDR3 in DNA: TGTGCCAGCAGTCTTCCCGTGGGGGGTACAGATACGCAGTATTTT.

The chain is built from TRBV5-1 and TRBJ2-2; 15 nucleotides agree with TRBD2. The J segment lost 2 bases and the V segment lost 4 bases, leaving 9 bases of the junction unmatched. CDR1 is SGHRS and CDR2 is YFSETQ in the germline V gene. CDR3 size: 19 residues. The CDR3 DNA reads as TGCGCCAGCAGCACCTGGGGACTAGCGGGAGGCCTTAACACCGGGGAGCTGTTTTTT. Translated, it gives CASSTWGLAGGLNTGELFF. Variable domain in full (rest from reference TRBV5-1 and TRBJ2-2): KAGVTQTPRYLIKTRGQQVTLSCSPISGHRSVSWYQQTPGQGLQFLFEYFSETQRNKGNFPGRFSGRQFSNSRSEMNVSTLELGDSALYLCASSTWGLAGGLNTGELFFGEGSRLTVL.

This clonotype turned up a few times. V usage is TRBV29-1 and J usage is TRBJ2-1; the match to TRBD1 covers 7 bases. The ends lost 8 bases at V and 6 bases at J; junction bases unmatched: 7. Germline V CDR1 and CDR2: SQVTM, ANQGSEA. There are 12 residues in the CDR3. The CDR3 DNA is TGCAGCCTCCTGACAGGGTCCAATGAGCAGTTCTTC. The encoded protein is CSLLTGSNEQFF.

CDR3 sequence reads: CSARALRPGGSYEQYF. The CDR3 nucleotides are TGCAGTGCTAGAGCGTTAAGACCTGGGGGATCCTACGAGCAGTACTTC. The V call is TRBV20-1, the J call TRBJ2-7; D may match TRBD1 or TRBD2 (5 bases each). Trimming stripped 1 base from V and 1 base from J, with 17 bases between. The CDR3 runs 16 residues. CDR1 and CDR2 (germline): DFQATT, SNEGSKA (reference sequence).

A few counts support this clonotype. V usage is TRBV2 and J usage is TRBJ1-5, with no clear D. From germline, CDR1 is SNHLY and CDR2 FYNNEI. V shed 4 bases and J shed 7 bases, with 11 bases lying between them. The CDR3 consists of 13 residues. The chain's CDR3 is CASSGLGRQPQHF. CDR3 sequence (DNA): TGTGCCAGCAGTGGATTAGGACGCCAGCCCCAGCATTTT.

This clonotype was seen ten or more times. This rearrangement joins TRBV12-3 or TRBV12-4 to TRBJ2-7; D unclear. V lost 6 bases to trimming and J lost 2 bases, with 8 bases between them. The length of the CDR3 is 12 residues. The CDR3 coding sequence is TGTGCCAGCAGCCTCTCACCCTACGAGCAGTACTTC. This translates into CASSLSPYEQYF.

V is TRBV5-1 and J is TRBJ2-7, with 8 positions matching TRBD1. CDR1 is SGHRS, CDR2 YFSETQ, per germline. This CDR3 has 14 residues. With 3 bases clipped from V and 5 bases from J, the junction kept 7 bases outside the gene matches. The CDR3 bases are TGCGCCAGCAGCTGGACAGGGCTAGGCGACGAGCAGTACTTC. It is translated as CASSWTGLGDEQYF.

The J gene is TRBJ1-1, the V gene TRBV5-1; weak D call: TRBD1 (5 bases). The V and J ends lost 0 bases and 9 bases respectively, with 15 bases between them. This CDR3 comprises 14 residues. CDR1 SGHRS and CDR2 YFSETQ come from the germline V gene. The CDR3: CASSLAPGSSQAFF. CDR3 DNA: TGCGCCAGCAGCTTGGCACCAGGGTCTAGTCAAGCTTTCTTT.

In this sample, this clonotype turned up many times. The chain links TRBV6-1 to TRBJ1-2, with D perhaps TRBD1 (5 bases). This CDR3 contains 13 residues. Germline V gene lookup returns CDR1 MNHNS and CDR2 SASEGT. The V end was cut by 5 bases, the J end by 4 bases, with 11 bases between. CDR3 residues: CASSPDRAYGYTF. The CDR3 bases are TGTGCCAGCAGTCCAGACAGAGCCTATGGCTACACCTTC.

This rearrangement joins TRBV20-1 to TRBJ1-1; unclear D gene. Germline lookup yields CDR1 DFQATT and CDR2 SNEGSKA (reference sequence). The CDR3 is 16 residues long. V was cut by 1 base and J by 0 bases, with 15 bases left in between. The CDR3 DNA sequence: TGCAGTGCTAGAGGGGTTCGGGAAACGATGAACACTGAAGCTTTCTTT. Translation: CSARGVRETMNTEAFF.

This clonotype was picked up many times. The rearrangement joins TRBV20-1 to TRBJ2-1; no clear D. CDR1 is DFQATT, CDR2 SNEGSKA, per germline (reference sequence). CDR3 length: 13 amino acids. V gave up 0 bases and J gave up 0 bases, with 3 bases separating them. CDR3 in DNA: TGCAGTGCTAGAGAGAGCTCCTACAATGAGCAGTTCTTC. Translating gives CSARESSYNEQFF.

This chain uses TRBV3-1 with TRBJ2-3; the D gene is possibly TRBD2 (5 bases). Trimming took off 0 bases at V and 2 bases at J, with 18 bases between the two ends. Germline lookup yields CDR1 LGHDT and CDR2 YNNKEL (reference sequence). This CDR3 contains 18 residues. CDR3 region: CASSQDLWERRSTDTQYF. CDR3 bases: TGTGCCAGCAGCCAAGATCTTTGGGAGCGACGGTCCACAGATACGCAGTATTTT.

This clonotype was observed a few times. The chain employs TRBV24-1 and TRBJ2-7, with 7 bases matching TRBD1. This CDR3 has 15 amino acids. CDR1 KGHDR and CDR2 SFDVKD come from the germline V gene. Trimming took 3 bases from V and 5 from J; bases not matched to a gene: 9. CDR3: CATSDARGIQDEQYF. The CDR3 DNA reads as TGTGCCACCAGTGATGCCAGGGGGATCCAGGACGAGCAGTACTTC.

Only a few counts were recorded for this clonotype. This chain uses TRBV30 with TRBJ2-3; D is unresolved. CDR1 is GTSNPN and CDR2 is SVGIG in the germline V gene (reference sequence). Deletions cut 3 bases from V and 8 bases from J, with 12 bases between. This CDR3 is built from 12 residues. The CDR3 bases are TGTGCCTGGAGCCCGACCCCGGGTACGCAGTATTTT. It codes for CAWSPTPGTQYF.

The chain carries TRBV7-9 and TRBJ2-3; D is perhaps TRBD2 (5 bases). The CDR3 totals 15 residues. CDR1 is SEHNR and CDR2 is FQNEAQ in the germline V gene (reference sequence). The ends were cut back, 5 bases at V and 1 base at J, with 13 bases in the middle. CDR3 region: CASSLFPAGTDTQYF. In DNA, the CDR3 is TGTGCCAGCAGCCTGTTCCCAGCGGGCACAGATACGCAGTATTTT.

In its sample, this clonotype was seen a few times. The chain is built from TRBV28 and TRBJ2-4; D is ambiguous. Germline loops: CDR1 MDHEN, CDR2 SYDVKM. The V and J ends lost 2 bases and 11 bases respectively, with 10 bases between them. This CDR3 spans 12 amino acids. The CDR3 sequence is CASSLTEFVQYF. In DNA, the CDR3 is TGTGCCAGCAGTTTAACGGAATTCGTTCAGTACTTC.

This clonotype was detected many times. The V call is TRBV28, the J call TRBJ2-1; 9 bases agree with TRBD2. The trim removed 6 bases at V and 8 bases at J, leaving 5 bases unmatched. The CDR3 extends over 13 amino acids. CDR1 is MDHEN and CDR2 is SYDVKM in the germline V gene. The CDR3 DNA reads TGTGCCAGCAGCATAGCGGGAGTAGATGAGCAGTTCTTC. Protein sequence: CASSIAGVDEQFF.

The J gene is TRBJ2-3, the V gene TRBV5-4; TRBD1 aligns across 7 bases. Germline values: CDR1 SGHNT, CDR2 YYREEE (reference sequence). V dropped 4 bases and J dropped 2; count of bases not matched to a gene: 7. The CDR3 contains 15 residues. CDR3 bases: TGTGCCAGCAGCCTTCAGACAGGGAACACAGATACGCAGTATTTT. This translates into CASSLQTGNTDTQYF.

The V call is TRBV15, the J call TRBJ2-2; no clear D gene. Trimming pared 0 bases from V and 0 bases from J, leaving 2 bases between. CDR1 and CDR2 from the germline V gene are LNHNV and YYDKDF (reference sequence). This CDR3 has 14 residues. The CDR3 nucleotides are TGTGCCACCAGCAGAGATCCGAACACCGGGGAGCTGTTTTTT. Translating gives CATSRDPNTGELFF.

The chain uses TRBV30 and TRBJ1-3; the D gene is possibly TRBD1 (6 bases). Looked up from germline, CDR1 is GTSNPN and CDR2 is SVGIG (reference sequence). The ends were cut back, 3 bases at V and 0 bases at J, with 12 bases in the middle. CDR3 size: 15 residues. The CDR3 DNA is TGTGCCTGGAGACCCGGGACAAGCTCTGGAAACACCATATATTTT. Protein: CAWRPGTSSGNTIYF.

This clonotype has only a few counts. The V gene is TRBV4-3, the J gene TRBJ2-7, with a tentative D call TRBD2 (6 bases). V gave up 0 bases and J gave up 3 bases, with 12 bases separating them. The CDR3 has 15 amino acids. Germline values: CDR1 LGHNA, CDR2 YSLEER. In DNA, the CDR3 is TGCGCCAGCAGCCAAGATTCGGGACTTGGCTACGAGCAGTACTTC. Its protein is CASSQDSGLGYEQYF.

The V gene is TRBV12-3 or TRBV12-4, the J gene TRBJ2-3, with 10 nucleotides matching TRBD2. The V segment lost 6 bases and the J segment 3 bases; nucleotides outside the gene matches: 9. The CDR3 covers 16 residues. The CDR3 DNA reads TGTGCCAGCAGGCCTTCGAGCGGGAGGGCGACAGATACGCAGTATTTT. Translating it yields CASRPSSGRATDTQYF.

This sequence joins TRBV3-1 and TRBJ1-2, with 10 bases that match TRBD1. With V trimmed by 3 bases and J by 5 bases, 6 bases remained unmatched. Germline lookup yields CDR1 LGHDT and CDR2 YNNKEL (reference sequence). This CDR3 contains 15 residues. CDR3 DNA sequence: TGTGCCAGCAGCCATTATGACAGGGGGCTTTATGGCTACACCTTC. Translation gives CASSHYDRGLYGYTF.

The V and J genes are TRBV7-3 and TRBJ2-3, with 8 bases lining up with TRBD1. The germline CDR1 and CDR2 sequences are SGHTA and FQGTGA. The length of the CDR3 is 15 residues. Trimming cost V 4 bases and J 6 bases; bases outside gene matches: 9. CDR3 in amino acids: CASSSQGAQSDTQYF. The CDR3 nucleotides are TGTGCCAGCAGCTCCCAGGGGGCTCAGTCGGATACGCAGTATTTT.

This clonotype was counted between two and nine times. The chain links TRBV5-1 to TRBJ1-1; D is ambiguous. This CDR3 region has 14 residues. The V gene's germline CDR1 is SGHRS and CDR2 YFSETQ. The V end was cut by 2 bases, the J end by 0 bases, with 8 bases between. The CDR3 region is CASSFSGMNTEAFF. In DNA form, the CDR3 reads TGCGCCAGCAGCTTTTCAGGCATGAACACTGAAGCTTTCTTT.

This clonotype was observed many times. V usage is TRBV7-2 and J usage is TRBJ2-3; D is perhaps TRBD1 (5 bases). The V gene lost 6 bases and the J gene lost 3 bases, with 10 bases spanning the gap. CDR1 is SGHTA, CDR2 FQGNSA, per germline. This CDR3 comprises 13 residues. CDR3 in DNA: TGTGCCAGCAGTAACCAGGGAACAGATACGCAGTATTTT. It specifies CASSNQGTDTQYF.

The V call is TRBV7-9, the J call TRBJ2-4; the D is unclear. CDR1 and CDR2 from the germline V gene are SEHNR and FQNEAQ (reference sequence). This CDR3 has 14 residues. Trimming took 2 bases from V and 0 from J, leaving 5 bases between them. This CDR3 reads CASSLPVAKNIQYF. The CDR3 bases are TGTGCCAGCAGCTTACCTGTAGCCAAAAACATTCAGTACTTC.

This clonotype was counted between two and nine times. The chain joins TRBV5-1 to TRBJ1-1; no firm D call. The CDR3 contains 13 residues. The germline CDR1 and CDR2 sequences are SGHRS and YFSETQ. The V end lost 7 bases, the J end lost 4 bases, and 14 bases lay between the germline ends. CDR3 loop: CASAEDVGTEAFF. The CDR3 bases are TGCGCCAGCGCAGAGGACGTAGGCACTGAAGCTTTCTTT.